This T cell receptor (beta chain) was recovered during a study of T cell responses to AZD1222 COVID-19 vaccine. This clone appeared once. Its antigen is unknown. This CDR3 region has 13 residues. V dropped 2 bases and J dropped 1 base, with 6 bases sitting between them. Germline CDR1 reads MNHEY; CDR2 reads SMNVEV (reference sequence). Study conclusions and caveats: Nearly half of spike-specific TCRs reportedly target variant regions that are unmutated in the B.1.351 and B.1.1.7 variants. Elevations in Spike-specific TCR breadth and depth followed administration of two AZD1222 doses. Spike as a whole was targeted by vaccine-associated CD4 TCRs, dominant at 160-218 and 743-854.

The method was immunoSEQ multiplex PCR; TCRdb's version includes in-frame clones alone and lacks a portion of them. The sample consists of approximately 73,000 clones, roughly four fifths of them appearing once. The chain employs TRBV27 and TRBJ2-7; D is uncertain. The clonotype originates from an adult in good health. Sequenced material: peripheral blood, taken on day 0 of AZD1222 vaccination. The CDR3 DNA is TGTGCCAGCAGTTTAACAGCATCCTACGAGCAGTACTTC. Translation gives CASSLTASYEQYF.